One and the same sample provided the 9 T cell receptor beta chains below, sequenced in a study of blood T cell repertoires in COVID-19. Profiled with immunoSEQ multiplex PCR; TCRdb holds only in-frame clones, not every one. The profile covers about 220,000 clones, with 80% to 85% appearing a single time and about 5.6% taken by the ten largest. Input material: peripheral blood. The receptors were sampled from a woman aged 70-85 years with COVID-19, enrolled during active disease.

This clone was detected once. The chain is built from TRBV7-9 and TRBJ2-7; TRBD1 matches at 7 bases. The ends lost 6 bases at V and 2 bases at J; junction bases unmatched: 10. Germline loops: CDR1 SEHNR, CDR2 FQNEAQ (reference sequence). The CDR3 has 15 amino acids. The CDR3 protein is CASSFRDSTPYEQYF. In nucleotides, the CDR3 is TGTGCCAGCAGTTTCCGGGACAGCACACCCTACGAGCAGTACTTC.

The CDR3, as DNA: TGCGCCAGCAGCCAAGAGGTCACAGAAGCAACTAATGAAAAACTGTTTTTT. Amino acids: CASSQEVTEATNEKLFF. This chain connects TRBV4-1 to TRBJ1-4; D is undetermined. This CDR3 contains 17 residues. V was shortened by 0 bases and J by 0 bases, with 11 bases between the two germline ends. Per the germline V gene, CDR1 is MGHRA and CDR2 is YSYEKL.

This clone has just one count. The V call is TRBV11-3, the J call TRBJ2-1; possibly TRBD2 for D (5 bases). With 0 bases removed from V and 8 bases from J, the gap between germline ends came to 8 bases. There are 13 residues in the CDR3. Germline lookup yields CDR1 SGHNT and CDR2 YENEEA. The CDR3 DNA sequence: TGTGCCAGCAGCTTAGAACTAGAAGATGAGCAGTTCTTC. Protein sequence: CASSLELEDEQFF.

A single count supports this clone. This chain connects TRBV7-9 to TRBJ2-2; D not resolved. The CDR3 is 16 residues long. The ends were cut back, 0 bases at V and 0 bases at J, with 8 bases in the middle. Per germline, CDR1 SEHNR and CDR2 FQNEAQ (reference sequence). CDR3 nucleotides: TGTGCCAGCAGCTTAGCAGTTCCAGCGAACACCGGGGAGCTGTTTTTT. Translated: CASSLAVPANTGELFF.

The J gene is TRBJ2-3, the V gene TRBV10-3; a weak D match, TRBD1 (5 bases). The CDR3 sequence is 17 residues long. Trimming cost V 3 bases and J 2 bases, with 18 bases left between them. Germline-derived CDR1 and CDR2 are ENHRY and SYGVKD. This CDR3 reads CAISDSYRLGDTDTQYF. DNA for the CDR3: TGTGCCATCAGTGATTCCTACAGGTTAGGGGACACAGATACGCAGTATTTT.

The chain combines TRBV28 with TRBJ1-1, with 9 bases aligning to TRBD1. V trimming: 6 bases; J trimming: 1 base; junction bases outside the gene matches: 9. There are 16 residues in the CDR3. Germline assignment: CDR1 MDHEN and CDR2 SYDVKM. CDR3 amino acids: CASSPIPGQGNTEAFF. The CDR3 DNA reads as TGTGCCAGCAGCCCAATACCGGGACAGGGGAACACTGAAGCTTTCTTT.

This rearrangement joins TRBV5-1 to TRBJ1-1, with D possibly TRBD1 on 5 matching bases. Germline loops: CDR1 SGHRS, CDR2 YFSETQ. This CDR3 contains 14 residues. Trimming shortened V by 4 bases and J by 9 bases, and 19 bases separated the two germline ends. Here the CDR3 reads CASSLMDTTNQAFF. CDR3 in DNA: TGCGCCAGCAGCCTAATGGACACAACAAACCAAGCTTTCTTT.

The chain couples TRBV2 to TRBJ1-1; TRBD1 agrees at 8 bases. This CDR3 comprises 13 residues. Trimming took 7 bases from V and 7 from J; bases not matched to a gene: 8. Germline loops: CDR1 SNHLY, CDR2 FYNNEI. CDR3 in DNA: TGTGCCAGCATCGGACAGGGAACGGGTGAAGCTTTCTTT. This translates into CASIGQGTGEAFF.

J is TRBJ2-7 and V is TRBV18, with D possibly being TRBD1 (5 bases). There are 14 residues in the CDR3. V shed 5 bases and J shed 6 bases, with 17 bases lying between them. CDR1 is KGHSH, CDR2 LQKENI, per germline. The CDR3 sequence is CASSTSTVTGEQYF. CDR3 sequence (DNA): TGTGCCAGCTCAACCTCGACAGTTACGGGCGAGCAGTACTTC.